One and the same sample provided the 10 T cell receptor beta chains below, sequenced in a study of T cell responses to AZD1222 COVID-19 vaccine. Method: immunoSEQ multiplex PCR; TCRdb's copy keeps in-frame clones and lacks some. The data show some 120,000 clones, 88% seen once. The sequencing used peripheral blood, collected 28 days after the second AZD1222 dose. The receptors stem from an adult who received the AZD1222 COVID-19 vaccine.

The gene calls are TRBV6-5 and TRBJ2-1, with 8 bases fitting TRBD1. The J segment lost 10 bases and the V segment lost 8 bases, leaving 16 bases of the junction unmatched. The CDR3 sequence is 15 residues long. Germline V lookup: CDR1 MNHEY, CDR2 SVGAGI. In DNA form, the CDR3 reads TGTGCCAGCCTCCTTGGAGGAGGGAGACAGGGGGAGCAGTTCTTC. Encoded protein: CASLLGGGRQGEQFF.

CDR3 sequence (DNA): TGTGCCAGCAGCTCTCTGGCGACTAGCGGAGGGAATAAGCTGTTTTTT. Protein product: CASSSLATSGGNKLFF. The chain joins TRBV7-2 to TRBJ2-2; 9 bases align to TRBD2. CDR3 length equals 16 residues. Germline V CDR1 and CDR2: SGHTA, FQGNSA. Trimming at V came to 4 bases and at J to 12 bases, leaving 15 bases not matched to a gene.

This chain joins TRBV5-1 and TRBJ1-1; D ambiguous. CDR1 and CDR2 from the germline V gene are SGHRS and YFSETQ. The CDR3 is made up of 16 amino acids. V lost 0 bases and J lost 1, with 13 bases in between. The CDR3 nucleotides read TGCGCCAGCAGCTTGGAATCGCCAGGCGAGAACACTGAAGCTTTCTTT. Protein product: CASSLESPGENTEAFF.

The CDR3 DNA reads TGCGCCAGCAGCCAAGATGGGCAGGCCATCCAGTACTTC. Translating it yields CASSQDGQAIQYF. The rearrangement joins TRBV4-3 to TRBJ2-7; no clear D. The CDR3 is 13 residues long. V dropped 0 bases and J dropped 10 bases, with 13 bases sitting between them. Germline CDR1 reads LGHNA; CDR2 reads YSLEER.

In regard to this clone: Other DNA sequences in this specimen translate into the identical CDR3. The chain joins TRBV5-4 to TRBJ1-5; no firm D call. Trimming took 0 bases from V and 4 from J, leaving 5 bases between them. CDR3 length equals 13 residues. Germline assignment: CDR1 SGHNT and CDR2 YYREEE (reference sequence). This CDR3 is CASSLDSNQPQHF. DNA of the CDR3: TGTGCCAGCAGCTTGGACAGTAATCAGCCCCAGCATTTT.

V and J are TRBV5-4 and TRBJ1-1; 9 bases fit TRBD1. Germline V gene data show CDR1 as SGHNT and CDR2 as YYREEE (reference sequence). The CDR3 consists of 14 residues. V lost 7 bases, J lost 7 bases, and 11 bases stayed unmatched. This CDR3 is CASAHPGQGVEAFF. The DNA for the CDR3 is TGTGCCAGCGCCCACCCGGGACAGGGAGTTGAAGCTTTCTTT.

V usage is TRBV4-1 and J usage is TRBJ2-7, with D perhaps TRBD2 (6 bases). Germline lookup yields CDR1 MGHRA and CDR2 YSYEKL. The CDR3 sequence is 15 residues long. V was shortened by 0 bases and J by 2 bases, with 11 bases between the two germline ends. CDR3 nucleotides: TGCGCCAGCAGCCAAGAGGGGCGGGACCCCTACGAGCAGTACTTC. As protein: CASSQEGRDPYEQYF.

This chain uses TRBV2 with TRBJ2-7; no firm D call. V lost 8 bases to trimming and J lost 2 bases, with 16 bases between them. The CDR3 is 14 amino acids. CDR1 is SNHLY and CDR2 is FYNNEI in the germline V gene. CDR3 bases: TGTGCCAGCGGTAAAGATGGATCCCCCTACGAGCAGTACTTC. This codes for CASGKDGSPYEQYF.

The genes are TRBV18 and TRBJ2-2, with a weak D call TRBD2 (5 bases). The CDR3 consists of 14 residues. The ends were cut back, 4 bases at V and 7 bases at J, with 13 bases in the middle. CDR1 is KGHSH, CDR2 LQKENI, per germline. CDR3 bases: TGTGCCAGCTCACTGGTCAGCGGTATCGGGGAGCTGTTTTTT. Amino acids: CASSLVSGIGELFF.

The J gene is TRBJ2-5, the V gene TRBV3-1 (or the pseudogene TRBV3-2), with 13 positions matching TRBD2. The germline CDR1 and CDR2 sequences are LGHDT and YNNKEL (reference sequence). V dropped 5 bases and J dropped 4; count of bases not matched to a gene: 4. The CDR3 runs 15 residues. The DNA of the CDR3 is TGTGCCAGCAGCTTTGGACTAGCGGGAGCAGAGACCCAGTACTTC. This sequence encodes CASSFGLAGAETQYF.